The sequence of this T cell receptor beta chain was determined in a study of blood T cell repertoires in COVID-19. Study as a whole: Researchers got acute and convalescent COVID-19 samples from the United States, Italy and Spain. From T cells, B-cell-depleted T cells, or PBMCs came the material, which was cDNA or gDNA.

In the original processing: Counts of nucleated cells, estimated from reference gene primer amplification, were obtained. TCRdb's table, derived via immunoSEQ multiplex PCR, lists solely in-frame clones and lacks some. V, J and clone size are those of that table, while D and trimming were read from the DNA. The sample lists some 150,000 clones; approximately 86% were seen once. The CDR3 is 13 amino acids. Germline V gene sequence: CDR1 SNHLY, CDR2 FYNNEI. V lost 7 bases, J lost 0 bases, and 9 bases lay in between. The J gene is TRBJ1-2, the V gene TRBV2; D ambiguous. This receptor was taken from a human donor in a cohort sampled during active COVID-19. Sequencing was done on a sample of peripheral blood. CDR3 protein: CASIGRTNYGYTF. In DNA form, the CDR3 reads TGTGCCAGCATTGGCAGGACTAACTATGGCTACACCTTC.